This note documents a single T cell receptor beta chain sequence. The data were taken from a study of shared clonotypes between healthy human individuals. A CD45RA+ naive subset and a CD45RA-negative memory subset were split from CD4+ cells. CDR3 length: 14 residues. Germline CDR1 reads WNHNN; CDR2 reads SYGVQD (reference sequence). With V trimmed by 5 bases and J by 0 bases, 1 base remained unmatched. Methods used by the authors: Filtering of immunoSEQ junctional sequences could not match full-length read filtering. Profiled with immunoSEQ multiplex PCR; TCRdb holds only in-frame clones, not every one. Clone size and the V and J calls come from that table; the DNA yielded D and trimming. The repertoire holds approximately 2,000,000 clones, with 85% to 95% as singletons.

Sequencing was performed on naive CD4+ T cells from PBMCs. Subset in this sample: CD45RA+ positively selected. The receptor comes from a man aged 18 to 30 in good health. Some clones in this sample may be carry-over from other donors' samples. This chain links TRBV10-1 with TRBJ2-3, with TRBD2 matching over 8 bases. CDR3 coding DNA: TGCGCCAGCAGTCGGGGGGGTAGCACAGATACGCAGTATTTT. Protein sequence: CASSRGGSTDTQYF.